These 18 T cell receptor beta chains originate from one sample sequenced in a study of beta chain features in type 1 diabetes. General study points: Patients with Type 1 diabetes showed moderately but significantly shorter TCRB CDR3s in all four CD4+ subsets.

All of the isolated RNA was reverse transcribed, so expressed TCRB transcripts were sequenced. Measured with immunoSEQ multiplex PCR; TCRdb has only the in-frame clones, and not every one. The repertoire holds 150,000 to 200,000 clones, with around 63% as singletons. These receptors lack a known antigen. Sequenced input: naive CD4+ T cells from blood. The receptors derive from a man in his thirties or forties with type 1 diabetes.

This clone turned up a few times. In DNA form, the CDR3 reads TGTGCCAGCAGCTTAGTGTCCAGCTCCTACGAGCAGTACTTC. This sequence encodes CASSLVSSSYEQYF. The V call is TRBV7-9, the J call TRBJ2-7; D remains ambiguous. CDR3 length: 14 amino acids. Looked up from germline, CDR1 is SEHNR and CDR2 is FQNEAQ (reference sequence). Trimming pared 1 base from V and 0 bases from J, leaving 7 bases between.

The rearrangement uses TRBV29-1 and TRBJ2-7; either TRBD1 or TRBD2 may fit D (5 bases each). The CDR3 runs 13 residues. Germline V gene lookup returns CDR1 SQVTM and CDR2 ANQGSEA. V lost 4 bases, J lost 1 base, and 11 bases lay in between. CDR3 region: CSVGQGESYEQYF. The DNA for the CDR3 is TGCAGCGTTGGGCAGGGAGAATCCTACGAGCAGTACTTC.

CDR3 in amino acids: CASSMQGYTDTQYF. The CDR3 nucleotides are TGTGCCAGCAGCATGCAGGGGTACACAGATACGCAGTATTTT. The chain carries TRBV7-2 and TRBJ2-3, with a possible D match to TRBD1 (6 bases). The germline V and J ends were trimmed by 5 bases and 2 bases, with 11 bases remaining between them. Germline values: CDR1 SGHTA, CDR2 FQGNSA. CDR3 length: 14 residues.

CDR3 amino acids: CARTYEQYF. Here the CDR3 DNA reads TGTGCTAGGACGTACGAGCAGTACTTC. This sequence joins TRBV12-5 and TRBJ2-7; no firm D call. The CDR3 covers 9 residues. Germline CDR1 and CDR2: LGHNT and FRNRAP. V was trimmed by 9 bases and J by 4 bases, leaving 4 bases between them.

The chain is built from TRBV7-9 and TRBJ1-2, with no clear D. CDR3 length: 15 residues. Germline loops: CDR1 SEHNR, CDR2 FQNEAQ (reference sequence). Trimming removed 3 bases from V and 6 bases from J, with 17 bases in between. The CDR3 sequence is CASSLHTEWLDGYTF. CDR3 sequence (DNA): TGTGCCAGCAGCTTGCACACGGAATGGTTAGATGGCTACACCTTC.

The chain recombines TRBV7-9 with TRBJ1-1; no clear D. Germline V CDR1 and CDR2: SEHNR, FQNEAQ (reference sequence). Trimming pared 5 bases from V and 1 base from J, leaving 11 bases between. This CDR3 is 14 amino acids long. The chain's CDR3 is CASSPLSGNTEAFF. The CDR3, as DNA: TGTGCCAGCAGCCCGCTTAGCGGGAACACTGAAGCTTTCTTT. The whole variable domain, remainder taken from reference TRBV7-9 and TRBJ1-1, is DTGVSQNPRHKITKRGQNVTFRCDPISEHNRLYWYRQTLGQGPEFLTYFQNEAQLEKSRLLSDRFSAERPKGSFSTLEIQRTEQGDSAMYLCASSPLSGNTEAFFGQGTRLTVV.

This chain links TRBV25-1 with TRBJ2-1; D tentatively fits TRBD1 or TRBD2 (5 bases each). Germline CDR1 MGHDK, CDR2 SYGVNS. The CDR3 consists of 13 residues. Trimming took off 9 bases at V and 2 bases at J, with 11 bases between the two ends. CDR3 nucleotide sequence: TGTGCCAGTTCCGGGGACCCCTACAATGAGCAGTTCTTC. It is translated as CASSGDPYNEQFF.

The rearrangement uses TRBV6-6 and TRBJ2-3; perhaps TRBD1 as D (5 bases). This CDR3 spans 13 amino acids. Germline V gene lookup returns CDR1 MNHNY and CDR2 SVGAGI (reference sequence). V lost 8 bases, J lost 2 bases, and 11 bases lay in between. CDR3 sequence reads: CASLGDYTDTQYF. In nucleotides, the CDR3 is TGTGCCAGCCTAGGGGATTACACAGATACGCAGTATTTT.

The CDR3 sequence: CASSKSLADGLSGANVLTF. DNA of the CDR3: TGTGCCAGCAGCAAATCCCTTGCGGACGGCTTATCTGGGGCCAACGTCCTGACTTTC. The rearrangement uses TRBV7-9 and TRBJ2-6; D remains ambiguous. Germline V gene sequence: CDR1 SEHNR, CDR2 FQNEAQ (reference sequence). Trimming stripped 5 bases from V and 1 base from J, with 21 bases between. CDR3 length: 19 amino acids.

V and J are TRBV29-1 and TRBJ2-7, with TRBD1 matching 8 bases. CDR1 and CDR2 from the germline V gene are SQVTM and ANQGSEA. V trimming: 4 bases; J trimming: 3 bases; junction bases outside the gene matches: 2. The CDR3 runs 12 residues. CDR3 in amino acids: CSVAGTGYEQYF. DNA of the CDR3: TGCAGCGTTGCAGGGACAGGCTACGAGCAGTACTTC.

The gene calls are TRBV7-9 and TRBJ2-6; 8 nucleotides agree with TRBD1. The CDR3 totals 18 residues. J lost 0 bases, V lost 1 base, and 5 bases had no gene match. Germline-derived CDR1 and CDR2 are SEHNR and FQNEAQ (reference sequence). The CDR3 nucleotides are TGTGCCAGCAGCTTAGGACGGACAGGGCGCTCTGGGGCCAACGTCCTGACTTTC. It specifies CASSLGRTGRSGANVLTF.

The chain joins TRBV30 to TRBJ2-7; 11 bases map to TRBD2. V trimming: 2 bases; J trimming: 0 bases; junction bases outside the gene matches: 9. Per the germline V gene, CDR1 is GTSNPN and CDR2 is SVGIG (reference sequence). The CDR3 is 17 amino acids. In DNA form, the CDR3 reads TGTGCCTGGAGTCCCCGGACTAGCGGGCTGAGCTCCTACGAGCAGTACTTC. Protein product: CAWSPRTSGLSSYEQYF.

This clone was detected only once. The gene calls are TRBV29-1 and TRBJ2-7, with 9 bases that match TRBD1. The CDR3 has 13 amino acids. CDR1 is SQVTM, CDR2 ANQGSEA, per germline. J gave up 6 bases and V 5 bases, and 8 bases lay outside the gene matches. The CDR3 DNA follows: TGCAGCGTTTCCGGGACAGGGCCAAGCGAGCAGTACTTC. Its translation: CSVSGTGPSEQYF.

The gene calls are TRBV27 and TRBJ1-5; D remains unclear. V gave up 3 bases and J gave up 9 bases, with 15 bases separating them. The CDR3 covers 14 residues. Germline CDR1 reads MNHEY; CDR2 reads SMNVEV (reference sequence). The CDR3 bases are TGTGCCAGCAGTTTGGTCAGGAATTCGGGGCCCCAGCATTTT. Translation: CASSLVRNSGPQHF.

The chain is built from TRBV15 and TRBJ2-6; D call uncertain. The CDR3 totals 17 residues. Trimming left V 5 bases short and J 0 bases short, with 14 bases between. From germline, CDR1 is LNHNV and CDR2 YYDKDF (reference sequence). CDR3 sequence reads: CATSAGRGSSGANVLTF. DNA for the CDR3: TGTGCCACCAGCGCCGGCCGTGGAAGCTCTGGGGCCAACGTCCTGACTTTC.

This clone was counted once. V is TRBV4-3 and J is TRBJ1-4; D might be TRBD1 (5 bases). CDR1 LGHNA and CDR2 YSLEER come from the germline V gene. The V end was cut by 0 bases, the J end by 5 bases, with 13 bases between. This CDR3 contains 16 residues. CDR3 bases: TGCGCCAGCAGCCAAGATCTCAACAGGAAGAATGAAAAACTGTTTTTT. Residues: CASSQDLNRKNEKLFF.

This clone occurred a few times. The chain is built from TRBV6-5 and TRBJ1-1; D call uncertain. Germline V gene data show CDR1 as MNHEY and CDR2 as SVGAGI. There are 14 residues in the CDR3. The V end was cut by 0 bases, the J end by 1 base, with 6 bases between. Written as DNA, the CDR3 is TGTGCCAGCAGTTACTCCTACTCGAACACTGAAGCTTTCTTT. Protein sequence: CASSYSYSNTEAFF.

The chain uses TRBV5-1 and TRBJ2-5; the D is unclear. Germline V gene sequence: CDR1 SGHRS, CDR2 YFSETQ. Trimming removed 2 bases from V and 3 bases from J, with 2 bases in between. The CDR3 spans 11 residues. The CDR3 DNA reads as TGCGCCAGCAGCTTTGAAGAGACCCAGTACTTC. Translated: CASSFEETQYF.